The table lists the clone carrying this T cell receptor beta chain with a few counts. This sample is drawn from a study of cytomegalovirus exposure and HLA in healthy donors. With 60 Vbeta and 13 Jbeta primers, the PCR was carried out. The assay was immunoSEQ multiplex PCR, and TCRdb's table has in-frame clones only and misses some. The sample holds under 150,000 clones, 70% to 85% seen once. Sequencing input: PBMCs. This receptor was taken from a man aged 25-45 years in good health and CMV-seropositive.

The DNA for the CDR3 is TGTGCCAGCAGTTTATACGGGACTGCCCAAGAGACCCAGTACTTC. As protein: CASSLYGTAQETQYF. The chain employs TRBV27 and TRBJ2-5, with D maybe TRBD2 (6 bases). The germline V gene encodes CDR1 MNHEY and CDR2 SMNVEV (reference sequence). The CDR3 has 15 residues. Deletions cut 1 base from V and 1 base from J, with 10 bases between.